The 4 T cell receptor beta chains given below trace back to one sample, sequenced in a study of blood T cell repertoires in COVID-19. The protocol was immunoSEQ multiplex PCR, while the TCRdb copy is restricted to in-frame clones and leaves out a portion. Of roughly 300,000 clones detected, around nine tenths appear once; the ten largest clones hold 1.1%. Specimen: PBMCs or T cells enriched from blood (not recorded which). These TCRs come from a woman in her 30s who had recovered from COVID-19.

This clone came up once. The V gene is TRBV14, the J gene TRBJ1-1; 7 bases fit TRBD1. The germline V gene has CDR1 SGHDN and CDR2 FVKESK. The CDR3 is 17 residues long. V trimming: 0 bases; J trimming: 1 base; junction bases outside the gene matches: 8. Written as DNA, the CDR3 is TGTGCCAGCAGCCAAGATTTGACAGGGCCTTGGAACACTGAAGCTTTCTTT. It encodes CASSQDLTGPWNTEAFF.

Concerning this clone itself: Other nucleotide sequences from this sample produce the same CDR3. V is TRBV9 and J is TRBJ1-5; 8 bases align to TRBD1. Unmatched junction bases numbered 6, after V lost 3 bases and J lost 4 bases. The CDR3 loop spans 15 amino acids. The germline CDR1 and CDR2 sequences are SGDLS and YYNGEE. The CDR3 loop reads CASSAGTGANQPQHF. CDR3 DNA sequence: TGTGCCAGCAGCGCTGGGACAGGAGCTAATCAGCCCCAGCATTTT.

This sequence joins TRBV29-1 and TRBJ2-7; 8 positions match TRBD1. This CDR3 has 12 residues. Germline V CDR1 and CDR2: SQVTM, ANQGSEA. The trim removed 4 bases at V and 3 bases at J, leaving 2 bases unmatched. CDR3 DNA sequence: TGCAGCGTTGCACAGGGGGACTACGAGCAGTACTTC. It is translated as CSVAQGDYEQYF.

The chain employs TRBV10-1 and TRBJ2-3, with 10 bases matching TRBD1. After removal of 8 bases from V and 3 bases from J, the junction contained 5 bases not matched to a gene. CDR3 length: 14 amino acids. Germline values: CDR1 WNHNN, CDR2 SYGVQD (reference sequence). The CDR3 here is CASGQGEGTDTQYF. The CDR3 bases are TGCGCCAGCGGACAGGGGGAAGGAACAGATACGCAGTATTTT.